Below, 16 T cell receptor beta chains from the same sample are listed, as sequenced in a study of blood T cell repertoires in COVID-19. Sequenced by immunoSEQ multiplex PCR; TCRdb stores in-frame clones only, minus some. The table records approximately 180,000 clones, around 85% of them present only once. Sequencing was carried out using peripheral blood. The receptors originated from a human donor with active or convalescent COVID-19. The donor label of this sample is uncertain.

Many counts were recorded for this clone. The V gene is TRBV18, the J gene TRBJ1-1, with TRBD1 identical over 12 bases. This CDR3 is built from 17 residues. Germline V gives CDR1 KGHSH, CDR2 LQKENI. With 6 bases clipped from V and 4 bases from J, the junction kept 12 bases outside the gene matches. The CDR3 region is CASSYGTGGASGTEAFF. CDR3 nucleotides: TGTGCCAGCTCTTACGGGACAGGGGGCGCTTCGGGCACTGAAGCTTTCTTT.

This chain links TRBV29-1 with TRBJ1-1; D not certain. The V end lost 5 bases, the J end lost 7 bases, and 11 bases lay between the germline ends. The germline V gene encodes CDR1 SQVTM and CDR2 ANQGSEA. The CDR3 covers 11 residues. This chain's CDR3 is CSVHGVGEAFF. DNA for the CDR3: TGCAGCGTTCACGGGGTGGGTGAAGCTTTCTTT. Variable domain in full (rest from reference TRBV29-1 and TRBJ1-1): SAVISQKPSRDICQRGTSLTIQCQVDSQVTMMFWYRQQPGQSLTLIATANQGSEATYESGFVIDKFPISRPNLTFSTLTVSNMSPEDSSIYLCSVHGVGEAFFGQGTRLTVV.

V usage is TRBV25-1 and J usage is TRBJ1-4; no definite D call. The CDR3 totals 15 residues. Trimming removed 8 bases from V and 5 bases from J, with 18 bases in between. CDR1 and CDR2 from the germline V gene are MGHDK and SYGVNS. The CDR3 DNA is TGTGCCAGCTCATACTCACCGGGTCTAAATGAAAAACTGTTTTTT. The encoded protein is CASSYSPGLNEKLFF.

The V call is TRBV11-3, the J call TRBJ2-7; tentatively, D is TRBD1 (6 bases). Per the germline V gene, CDR1 is SGHNT and CDR2 is YENEEA. V lost 0 bases and J 7 bases, leaving 16 bases between the germline ends. The CDR3 is made up of 15 amino acids. Here the CDR3 DNA reads TGTGCCAGCAGCTTAGAAGGACAGTCGGCGGAGGAGCAGTACTTC. Encoded protein: CASSLEGQSAEEQYF.

The chain is built from TRBV11-2 and TRBJ2-1; TRBD2 agrees at 12 bases. Germline V gene lookup returns CDR1 SGHAT and CDR2 FQNNGV. The V and J ends lost 3 bases and 8 bases, in that order; junction bases with no gene match: 5. CDR3 size: 15 residues. CDR3 sequence reads: CASSFRTSGVDEQFF. CDR3 nucleotide sequence: TGTGCCAGCAGCTTCCGGACTAGCGGGGTTGATGAGCAGTTCTTC.

The chain couples TRBV2 to TRBJ2-5; maybe TRBD2 (7 bases). Germline values: CDR1 SNHLY, CDR2 FYNNEI. There are 15 residues in the CDR3. Trimming shortened V by 9 bases and J by 2 bases, and 19 bases separated the two germline ends. The CDR3, as DNA: TGTGCCAGGGGGGCGAGCAGCGGGGAGCAAGAGACCCAGTACTTC. Its translation: CARGASSGEQETQYF.

The chain combines TRBV18 with TRBJ2-1; TRBD2 aligns across 13 bases. Germline lookup yields CDR1 KGHSH and CDR2 LQKENI. The CDR3 is made up of 15 amino acids. The V and J ends lost 6 bases and 4 bases, in that order; junction bases with no gene match: 3. This chain's CDR3 is CASSPTSGGYNEQFF. CDR3 DNA sequence: TGTGCCAGCTCGCCGACTAGCGGGGGGTACAATGAGCAGTTCTTC.

This clone was observed once. V gene TRBV7-8 combines with J gene TRBJ2-7, with 11 bases fitting TRBD2. J lost 6 bases, V lost 1 base, and 8 bases had no gene match. Germline values: CDR1 SGHVS, CDR2 FQNEAQ. The CDR3 extends over 16 amino acids. The CDR3 loop is CASSLGRSGRVSEQYF. The CDR3 coding sequence is TGTGCCAGCAGCTTAGGACGTAGCGGGAGGGTCTCCGAGCAGTACTTC.

This chain connects TRBV14 to TRBJ2-7, with 7 bases that match TRBD1. Trimming took 4 bases from V and 3 from J; bases not matched to a gene: 6. Germline-derived CDR1 and CDR2 are SGHDN and FVKESK. The CDR3 runs to 14 residues. CDR3 in DNA: TGTGCCAGCAGCCTGGGACAGCTATTCTACGAGCAGTACTTC. Residues: CASSLGQLFYEQYF.

The chain recombines TRBV9 with TRBJ2-1; TRBD2 matches 14 bases. Germline V gives CDR1 SGDLS, CDR2 YYNGEE. The CDR3 has 20 residues. V was pared by 3 bases and J by 3 bases, with 14 bases of the junction left unmatched. CDR3 in amino acids: CASSGPGLAGEGFHYNEQFF. DNA for the CDR3: TGTGCCAGCAGCGGACCGGGACTAGCGGGAGAGGGCTTCCACTACAATGAGCAGTTCTTC.

The chain combines TRBV3-1 (or the pseudogene TRBV3-2) with TRBJ1-3; no definite D call. Germline CDR1 and CDR2: LGHDT and YNNKEL (reference sequence). V was pared by 8 bases and J by 0 bases, with 11 bases between. CDR3 length: 14 residues. The CDR3 protein is CASLGSDSGNTIYF. The CDR3 region has the DNA TGTGCCAGCCTGGGCTCCGACTCTGGAAACACCATATATTTT.

This rearrangement joins TRBV12-3 or TRBV12-4 to TRBJ2-1, with D maybe TRBD2 (5 bases). The CDR3 contains 11 residues. V was trimmed by 9 bases and J by 6 bases, leaving 9 bases between them. The CDR3 is CARCSVNEQFF. The CDR3 nucleotides read TGTGCCAGATGTAGCGTCAATGAGCAGTTCTTC.

This clone was recorded a few times. The genes are TRBV2 and TRBJ2-5; TRBD2 aligns across 7 bases. CDR1 SNHLY and CDR2 FYNNEI come from the germline V gene. The junction had 7 bases not matched to a gene; V was cut back by 4 bases and J by 2 bases. The CDR3 extends over 15 amino acids. In nucleotides, the CDR3 is TGTGCCAGCAGTGTCGAAGCGGGGCGACAAGAGACCCAGTACTTC. The encoded protein is CASSVEAGRQETQYF.

The chain links TRBV7-9 to TRBJ1-1; 9 bases map to TRBD1. CDR1 SEHNR and CDR2 FQNEAQ come from the germline V gene (reference sequence). J was trimmed by 1 base and V by 6 bases; bases with no gene match: 9. CDR3 length: 16 amino acids. CDR3 amino acids: CASSRDRVVENTEAFF. The CDR3 nucleotides are TGTGCCAGCAGTCGGGACAGGGTGGTGGAGAACACTGAAGCTTTCTTT.

The V and J genes are TRBV27 and TRBJ2-2, with D possibly being TRBD1 (6 bases). The CDR3 has 15 amino acids. The germline gives CDR1 MNHEY, CDR2 SMNVEV (reference sequence). V lost 5 bases, J lost 4 bases, and 14 bases lay in between. In DNA, the CDR3 is TGTGCCAGCAGTAGACAGGCTATCAGCACCGGGGAGCTGTTTTTT. Amino acid sequence: CASSRQAISTGELFF.

The chain combines TRBV19 with TRBJ1-5, with TRBD1 as a possible D gene (5 bases). Germline V lookup: CDR1 LNHDA, CDR2 SQIVND (reference sequence). CDR3 size: 13 residues. Trimming removed 7 bases at V and 4 bases at J, with 11 bases between. The CDR3 spells CASNNPGNQPQHF. In DNA form, the CDR3 reads TGTGCCAGTAATAATCCAGGGAATCAGCCCCAGCATTTT.